This T cell receptor beta chain was profiled in a study of OX40 agonist ivuxolimab in advanced cancers. Overall study: Patients were infused with ivuxolimab every 2 weeks at 0.01 to 10 mg/kg. The study reported partial responses in three patients: one hepatocellular carcinoma, two cutaneous melanoma.

The study, taken as a whole, reports: Low normalized clonal expansion also occurred in some nonresponding patients.

V gave up 2 bases and J gave up 2 bases, with 6 bases separating them. The CDR3 loop spans 13 amino acids. Germline assignment: CDR1 SGHAT and CDR2 FQNNGV. Patients with a history of autoimmune disease or on systemic immunosuppression were excluded. TCRdb keeps only in-frame clones here, not all; method: immunoSEQ multiplex PCR. This table holds fewer than 35,000 clones, roughly 76% found once. In this sample, this clone turned up a few times. The antigen remains unidentified. The source was CD4+ or CD8+ T cells sorted from blood, collected in a trial of the OX40 agonist ivuxolimab. The gene calls are TRBV11-2 and TRBJ1-2, with D unclear. The sequence derives from an adult with an advanced solid tumor such as melanoma, head and neck, liver or kidney cancer. The CDR3: CASSLQQNYGYTF. CDR3 in DNA: TGTGCCAGCAGCTTACAACAGAACTATGGCTACACCTTC. Full variable domain (remainder filled in from reference TRBV11-2 and TRBJ1-2): EAGVAQSPRYKIIEKRQSVAFWCNPISGHATLYWYQQILGQGPKLLIQFQNNGVVDDSQLPKDRFSAERLKGVDSTLKIQPAKLEDSAVYLCASSLQQNYGYTFGSGTRLTVV.